A few counts support the clone carrying this T cell receptor beta chain. TCRdb called the RT-PCR reads again in MiXCR, with one record for every CDR3 protein. The data show more than 500,000 distinct CDR3 sequences, with 11% seen just once and about 10% held by the top ten. V was cut by 0 bases and J by 4 bases, with 12 bases left in between. This CDR3 has 16 amino acids. Germline V gives CDR1 SGHDN, CDR2 FVKESK. This entry is derived from a study of response to subunit inactivated influenza vaccine. The data were also submitted as part of a second study, on T cells expressing NK-cell markers. That study reports: TCR beta libraries carry UMIs added by 5'RACE template switching.

The chain recombines TRBV14 with TRBJ2-2; D is unresolved. The receptor's source is a middle-aged man who received an inactivated influenza vaccine. The specimen was PBMCs from blood, collected on the day of vaccination. CDR3 protein: CASSQERNRRTGELFF. DNA for the CDR3: TGTGCCAGCAGCCAAGAAAGGAACAGACGCACCGGGGAGCTGTTTTTT. Filled out from reference TRBV14 and TRBJ2-2, the complete variable domain reads EAGVTQFPSHSVIEKGQTVTLRCDPISGHDNLYWYRRVMGKEIKFLLHFVKESKQDESGMPNNRFLAERTGGTYSTLKVQPAELEDSGVYFCASSQERNRRTGELFFGEGSRLTVL.